This section outlines one T cell receptor (beta chain) sequence together with its context. The CDR3 runs to 11 residues. Germline-derived CDR1 and CDR2 are DFQATT and SNEGSKA (reference sequence). V was shortened by 6 bases and J by 8 bases, with 13 bases between the two germline ends. Under the authors' procedure: Researchers report that nucleated cell counts were estimated from reference gene primer amplification. Libraries were prepared by immunoSEQ multiplex PCR; TCRdb keeps only in-frame clonotypes and omits some of them. D and trimming come from the DNA, and the V and J calls and clone size come from that table. The sample consists of about 20,000 clones, approximately 90% of them appearing once. These data belong to a study of blood T cell repertoires in COVID-19. Turning to the study itself: Acute and convalescent COVID-19 specimens originated in the United States, Italy and Spain. Sample material is recorded as cDNA or gDNA derived from T cells, B-cell-depleted T cells, or PBMCs.

The chain uses TRBV20-1 and TRBJ1-2, with D tentatively TRBD1 (6 bases). What was sequenced was peripheral blood. This receptor was obtained from a human donor in a cohort sampled during active COVID-19. The CDR3 loop is CSASTGAGYTF. DNA of the CDR3: TGCAGTGCGTCGACAGGCGCAGGCTACACCTTC.